These 8 T cell receptor beta chains came from one sample sequenced in a study of regulatory T cells in long-lasting Graves disease. Noted time point: persistent/refractory GD, antithyroid drugs over 5 years with positive TRAb. After RNA was extracted from PBMCs, the TCR library was made from it. Sequencing libraries for TCR beta were prepared with iRepertoire HTBI primers and Arm-PCR of CDR3 regions. TCRdb passed the multiplex PCR reads through MiXCR, listing each CDR3 protein once. Counted here are roughly 450,000 distinct CDR3 sequences, approximately 23% occurring once; the ten biggest clones make up around 13%. The material sequenced was peripheral blood mononuclear cells (PBMCs), taken when the disease was refractory, from a patient treated with antithyroid drugs. Receptors originate from a female donor with Graves disease.

This clonotype was counted a single time. A far larger clone is one nucleotide away, so this likely arose from a read error. The chain recombines TRBV9 with TRBJ1-1; D unresolved. The CDR3 is 13 residues long. The V gene lost 0 bases and the J gene lost 1 base, with 4 bases spanning the gap. CDR1 is SGDLS, CDR2 YYNGEE, per germline. CDR3 DNA: TGTGCCAGCAGCGTAGAGAGGAACACTGAAGCTTTCTTT. Translated, it gives CASSVERNTEAFF. Based on the CDR3 plus reference TRBV9 and TRBJ1-1, the full variable domain is DSGVTQTPKHLITATGQRVTLRCSPRSGDLSVYWYQQSLDQGLQFLIQYYNGEERAKGNILERFSAQQFPDLHSELNLSSLELGDSALYFCASSVERNTEAFFGQGTRLTVV.

This clonotype was counted ten times or more. J is TRBJ1-5 and V is TRBV7-2, with TRBD1 identical over 8 bases. Trimming cost V 0 bases and J 6 bases; bases outside gene matches: 4. The germline CDR1 and CDR2 sequences are SGHTA and FQGNSA. The CDR3 covers 15 residues. The chain's CDR3 is CASSLATGEGQPQHF. The CDR3 DNA reads TGTGCCAGCAGCTTAGCGACAGGGGAGGGTCAGCCCCAGCATTTT.

The chain carries TRBV5-6 and TRBJ1-1; TRBD1 might be the D (5 bases). This CDR3 has 15 residues. Germline values: CDR1 SGHDT, CDR2 YYEEEE. V was cut by 0 bases and J by 1 base, with 10 bases left in between. This CDR3 is CASSLEPGRNTEAFF. CDR3 DNA: TGTGCCAGCAGCTTGGAACCGGGACGGAACACTGAAGCTTTCTTT.

This clonotype was picked up one time. A read error may account for a junction end that differs from germline. This chain joins TRBV12-3 or TRBV12-4 and TRBJ2-7; D gene ambiguous. This CDR3 spans 11 amino acids. CDR3 sequence (DNA): TGTGCCGGCAGTTACTCATACGAGCAGTACTTC. It codes for CAGSYSYEQYF.

This clonotype was observed many times. This chain connects TRBV11-2 to TRBJ1-4; 11 nucleotides match TRBD1. The CDR3 length is 15 residues. Trimming removed 1 base from V and 8 bases from J; junction bases left unmatched: 3. Germline values: CDR1 SGHAT, CDR2 FQNNGV. The CDR3 loop reads CASSLGTGGAEKLFF. The CDR3 DNA sequence: TGTGCCAGCAGCTTAGGGACAGGGGGCGCGGAAAAACTGTTTTTT.

A word on this clonotype: A much larger clone lies one base from this, so it may be a read error. The chain carries TRBV28 and TRBJ2-7, with 11 bases lining up with TRBD1. Germline CDR1 MDHEN, CDR2 SYDVKM. The V gene end was trimmed by 3 bases and the J gene end by 6 bases; junction bases not matched to a gene: 10. The CDR3 has 16 amino acids. The CDR3 DNA is TGTGCCAGCAGTTTCAGCCTGGACAGGGGGCCTCGCGAGCAGTACTTC. Amino acids: CASSFSLDRGPREQYF.

There are many counts of this clonotype. This rearrangement joins TRBV6-1 to TRBJ1-5; 7 positions agree with TRBD1. In germline, CDR1 is MNHNS, CDR2 SASEGT. V gave up 7 bases and J gave up 5 bases; unmatched junction bases: 5. The CDR3 consists of 13 residues. CDR3 residues: CASKDRVYQPQHF. Here the CDR3 DNA reads TGTGCCAGCAAAGACAGGGTCTATCAGCCCCAGCATTTT.

The V and J genes are TRBV20-1 and TRBJ1-5; 12 nucleotides agree with TRBD1. CDR3 length: 17 residues. V lost 2 bases to trimming and J lost 3 bases; unmatched junction nucleotides: 8. The germline CDR1 and CDR2 sequences are DFQATT and SNEGSKA (reference sequence). The CDR3, as DNA: TGCAGTGCTAGACTGGGACAGGGGGCCTGCGTCAATCAGCCCCAGCATTTT. It is translated as CSARLGQGACVNQPQHF.